The 25 T cell receptor beta chains below were found in one sample sequenced in a study of control samples from healthy donors and cancer patients. This table comes from immunoSEQ multiplex PCR, and its TCRdb copy is limited to in-frame clones, with some not included. Among tens of thousands of clones listed, 85% to 90% were seen once. Source material: PBMCs. Receptors originate from a woman aged 45-65 years with colorectal cancer.

CDR3 DNA: TGTGCCTGGAGTGTCGGGACAGGATTTAACACTGAAGCTTTCTTT. Its protein product is CAWSVGTGFNTEAFF. This chain links TRBV30 with TRBJ1-1; TRBD1 agrees at 8 bases. The CDR3 is 15 amino acids. The trim removed 0 bases at V and 2 bases at J, leaving 5 bases unmatched. CDR1 and CDR2 (germline): GTSNPN, SVGIG (reference sequence). Variable domain in full (rest from reference TRBV30 and TRBJ1-1): SQTIHQWPATLVQPVGSPLSLECTVEGTSNPNLYWYRQAAGRGLQLLFYSVGIGQISSEVPQNLSASRPQDRQFILSSKKLLLSDSGFYLCAWSVGTGFNTEAFFGQGTRLTVV.

The genes are TRBV7-6 and TRBJ2-2, with TRBD1 as a possible D gene (6 bases). Germline V gene sequence: CDR1 SGHVS, CDR2 FNYEAQ. Trimming shortened V by 5 bases and J by 3 bases, and 19 bases separated the two germline ends. The CDR3 totals 17 residues. CDR3 residues: CASSSGMTGIHTGELFF. CDR3 coding DNA: TGTGCCAGCAGCAGTGGCATGACAGGCATTCACACCGGGGAGCTGTTTTTT.

The gene calls are TRBV4-1 and TRBJ2-1; possibly TRBD2 for D (5 bases). The CDR3 loop spans 16 amino acids. Germline CDR1 and CDR2: MGHRA and YSYEKL. Trimming took off 1 base at V and 4 bases at J, with 14 bases between the two ends. Written as DNA, the CDR3 is TGCGCCAGCAGCCAAGCAACCCGGGATACATACAATGAGCAGTTCTTC. Its translation is CASSQATRDTYNEQFF.

This clone was found a few times. CDR3 in DNA: TGCAGTGCTCCCGTGGGAGATACGCAGTATTTT. Encoded protein: CSAPVGDTQYF. The rearrangement uses TRBV20-1 and TRBJ2-3; D remains unclear. Germline V gene sequence: CDR1 DFQATT, CDR2 SNEGSKA (reference sequence). Trimming left V 5 bases short and J 5 bases short, with 8 bases between. The CDR3 covers 11 residues.

This clone has a single count. The genes are TRBV28 and TRBJ1-2; a possible D gene is TRBD1 (5 bases). V lost 8 bases, J lost 4 bases, and 14 bases lay in between. The V gene's germline CDR1 is MDHEN and CDR2 SYDVKM. The CDR3 sequence is 13 residues long. This CDR3 is CASASGGSYGYTF. CDR3 DNA: TGTGCCAGCGCCAGTGGGGGATCCTATGGCTACACCTTC.

The chain is built from TRBV3-1 (or the pseudogene TRBV3-2) and TRBJ1-4; D is perhaps TRBD1 (5 bases). In germline, CDR1 is LGHDT, CDR2 YNNKEL (reference sequence). The length of the CDR3 is 15 residues. Trimming removed 1 base at V and 8 bases at J, with 14 bases between. CDR3: CASSQGWGPPEKLFF. DNA for the CDR3: TGTGCCAGCAGCCAAGGGTGGGGCCCACCCGAAAAACTGTTTTTT.

The chain combines TRBV24-1 with TRBJ1-5, with D perhaps matching TRBD1 (5 bases). Between the trimmed V and J ends, which lost 7 bases and 4 bases, there was a span of 10 bases. The CDR3 has 13 amino acids. Germline V lookup: CDR1 KGHDR, CDR2 SFDVKD. CDR3 in DNA: TGTGCCACCAGCAGGGAGGGAAATCAGCCCCAGCATTTT. Translating gives CATSREGNQPQHF.

The V call is TRBV20-1, the J call TRBJ2-1; TRBD2 agrees at 8 bases. This CDR3 has 14 residues. From germline, CDR1 is DFQATT and CDR2 SNEGSKA (reference sequence). J lost 3 bases, V lost 3 bases, and 4 bases had no gene match. The CDR3, as DNA: TGCAGTGCTAGTTGGCTAGCGGGCTACAATGAGCAGTTCTTC. Protein product: CSASWLAGYNEQFF.

V and J are TRBV24-1 and TRBJ1-4; D uncertain. The CDR3 loop spans 14 amino acids. The V end lost 5 bases, the J end lost 4 bases, and 10 bases lay between the germline ends. Looked up from germline, CDR1 is KGHDR and CDR2 is SFDVKD. The CDR3, as DNA: TGTGCCACCAGTGCGAGAGGTAATAATGAAAAACTGTTTTTT. As protein: CATSARGNNEKLFF.

This sequence joins TRBV6-6 and TRBJ1-1; TRBD1 agrees at 7 bases. V lost 5 bases to trimming and J lost 11 bases; unmatched junction nucleotides: 11. CDR1 MNHNY and CDR2 SVGAGI come from the germline V gene (reference sequence). The CDR3 covers 13 residues. This chain's CDR3 is CASSPTGTQGAFF. As DNA, the CDR3 is TGTGCCAGCAGTCCGACAGGGACCCAAGGGGCTTTCTTT.

DNA of the CDR3: TGTGCCTGGACGGAACTTAACAATTCACCCCTCCACTTT. It codes for CAWTELNNSPLHF. The chain couples TRBV30 to TRBJ1-6; D is unresolved. The CDR3 is 13 amino acids. Germline V gene lookup returns CDR1 GTSNPN and CDR2 SVGIG (reference sequence). Trimming took 4 bases from V and 7 from J, leaving 11 bases between them.

The V and J genes are TRBV10-1 and TRBJ2-3, with 12 nucleotides matching TRBD1. Germline V gene sequence: CDR1 WNHNN, CDR2 SYGVQD (reference sequence). The CDR3 is 18 amino acids. V gave up 0 bases and J gave up 4 bases; unmatched junction bases: 8. The CDR3: CASSESGGGQGAADTQYF. The CDR3 DNA is TGCGCCAGCAGTGAGTCAGGCGGGGGACAGGGGGCCGCAGATACGCAGTATTTT.

In DNA, the CDR3 is TGTGCCAGCAGCTTGAGGGACAGGGACTTCCAGCCCCAGCATTTT. It translates to CASSLRDRDFQPQHF. The chain couples TRBV5-6 to TRBJ1-5; 9 bases agree with TRBD1. The trim removed 1 base at V and 7 bases at J, leaving 6 bases unmatched. CDR1 SGHDT and CDR2 YYEEEE come from the germline V gene. The CDR3 spans 15 residues.

The rearrangement links TRBV7-2 to TRBJ1-6; D not resolved. V lost 7 bases and J lost 8, with 12 bases in between. CDR3 length: 13 amino acids. Germline V gene lookup returns CDR1 SGHTA and CDR2 FQGNSA. The CDR3 reads CASTLRVDSPLHF. The CDR3 DNA reads TGTGCCAGCACCCTAAGGGTTGATTCACCCCTCCACTTT.

The chain combines TRBV4-1 with TRBJ1-4; TRBD1 matches at 8 bases. CDR3 length: 16 residues. The germline V gene has CDR1 MGHRA and CDR2 YSYEKL. V lost 0 bases, J lost 5 bases, and 5 bases stayed unmatched. The CDR3 DNA reads TGCGCCAGCAGCCAAGATCAGCAGGGGGCAAATGAAAAACTGTTTTTT. Translation: CASSQDQQGANEKLFF.

The J gene is TRBJ2-2, the V gene TRBV18; D gene uncertain. Between the trimmed V and J ends, which lost 1 base and 0 bases, there was a span of 12 bases. Germline V lookup: CDR1 KGHSH, CDR2 LQKENI. The CDR3 has 17 amino acids. The CDR3 coding sequence is TGTGCCAGCTCACCACGAGCAGGAACTTCGAACACCGGGGAGCTGTTTTTT. It specifies CASSPRAGTSNTGELFF.

V gene TRBV6-2 or TRBV6-3 combines with J gene TRBJ2-3; 8 bases align to TRBD2. The V and J ends lost 6 bases and 4 bases, in that order; junction bases with no gene match: 15. The CDR3 consists of 17 residues. The germline CDR1 and CDR2 sequences are MNHEY and SVGEGT. The CDR3 DNA follows: TGTGCCAGCAGCCCTGGGTCAGCCGGGGGGGCGTCAGATACGCAGTATTTT. It yields the protein CASSPGSAGGASDTQYF.

The V gene is TRBV27, the J gene TRBJ2-2; D not certain. Deletions cut 0 bases from V and 5 bases from J, with 7 bases between. CDR1 is MNHEY and CDR2 is SMNVEV in the germline V gene (reference sequence). The CDR3 sequence is 14 residues long. The CDR3 loop is CASSLSNPTGELFF. CDR3 nucleotide sequence: TGTGCCAGCAGTTTATCGAACCCTACCGGGGAGCTGTTTTTT.

The genes are TRBV7-2 and TRBJ1-6; tentative D call: TRBD1 (5 bases). In germline, CDR1 is SGHTA, CDR2 FQGNSA. Deletions cut 5 bases from V and 3 bases from J, with 17 bases between. CDR3 size: 17 residues. DNA of the CDR3: TGTGCCAGCAGCACCCCACCGGGGACCGACTATAATTCACCCCTCCACTTT. Protein: CASSTPPGTDYNSPLHF.

The gene calls are TRBV5-4 and TRBJ2-5, with 7 nucleotides matching TRBD2. The germline V gene has CDR1 SGHNT and CDR2 YYREEE (reference sequence). CDR3 size: 13 residues. The J segment lost 1 base and the V segment lost 3 bases, leaving 0 bases of the junction unmatched. For the CDR3, the DNA is TGTGCCAGCAGCTCGGGGGGCCAAGAGACCCAGTACTTC. Amino acids: CASSSGGQETQYF.

Remarks on this clone: Since a much larger clone is just one base distant, this may be a read error. The genes are TRBV7-9 and TRBJ1-1; a weak D match, TRBD1 (6 bases). Per germline, CDR1 SEHNR and CDR2 FQNEAQ (reference sequence). Trimming removed 4 bases at V and 1 base at J, with 7 bases between. The CDR3 totals 13 residues. DNA of the CDR3: TGTGCCAGCAGCTGGACAGAGAACACTGAAGCTTTCTTT. Its translation: CASSWTENTEAFF.

The chain combines TRBV7-2 with TRBJ1-6; D remains unclear. From germline, CDR1 is SGHTA and CDR2 FQGNSA. The ends were cut back, 1 base at V and 9 bases at J, with 13 bases in the middle. CDR3 length: 15 amino acids. In nucleotides, the CDR3 is TGTGCCAGCAGCTTAGACCGCTCAACCAGTTCACCCCTCCACTTT. Its protein product is CASSLDRSTSSPLHF.

This clone was counted only a few times. The CDR3 spells CASSWTATGGTDTQYF. Written as DNA, the CDR3 is TGTGCCAGCAGTTGGACAGCCACGGGGGGCACAGATACGCAGTATTTT. V is TRBV27 and J is TRBJ2-3, with D possibly called TRBD1 or TRBD2 (6 bases each). Looked up from germline, CDR1 is MNHEY and CDR2 is SMNVEV (reference sequence). This CDR3 is built from 16 residues. V gave up 4 bases and J gave up 1 base, with 15 bases separating them.

This clone was observed a handful of times. Germline is not matched at one junction end, which may reflect a read error. The chain carries TRBV20-1 and TRBJ1-4, with a possible D match to TRBD1 (6 bases). The CDR3 consists of 11 residues. Per germline, CDR1 DFQATT and CDR2 SNEGSKA (reference sequence). The CDR3 DNA is TGCAGTGCTAGAGGAGGGACACCAATGGGTTTT. Translated, it gives CSARGGTPMGF.

The genes are TRBV24-1 and TRBJ2-3; 9 positions match TRBD2. After removal of 3 bases from V and 10 bases from J, the junction contained 7 bases not matched to a gene. This CDR3 contains 14 residues. Looked up from germline, CDR1 is KGHDR and CDR2 is SFDVKD. CDR3: CATSDPTLAGAQYF. Here the CDR3 DNA reads TGTGCCACCAGTGATCCGACCTTAGCGGGGGCGCAGTATTTT.